The clone carrying this T cell receptor (beta chain) was found once. The record originates from a study of blood T cell repertoires in COVID-19. Study information: T cells, B-cell-depleted T cells, or PBMCs provided the cDNA or gDNA that served as material.

V shed 2 bases and J shed 1 base, with 6 bases lying between them. The CDR3 totals 14 residues. CDR1 is SGHTA and CDR2 is FQGNSA in the germline V gene. Profiling relied on immunoSEQ multiplex PCR, and the TCRdb table lists in-frame clones only, not all of them. The sample lists 45,000 to 60,000 clones; around nine tenths were seen once. The clonotype was recovered from a human donor with active COVID-19. The donor label of this sample is uncertain. The chain uses TRBV7-2 and TRBJ1-5, with unresolved D. The sequencing input was peripheral blood. The CDR3 DNA reads as TGTGCCAGCAGCTTATCTCAGAGCAATCAGCCCCAGCATTTT. This encodes CASSLSQSNQPQHF.